This TCR beta chain was retrieved from a study of sequential checkpoint blockade in melanoma. Study context: Arm A got nivolumab then ipilimumab; arm B the reverse, 1:1. After both sequences, patients received maintenance nivolumab. Matched biopsies came pretreatment and at week 13 for 20 to 25 patients. Findings and caveats of the study: Rising tumor T-cell fraction and clonality meant about 30 times likelier benefit.

TCRdb's copy holds only in-frame clones and misses some; the assay was immunoSEQ multiplex PCR. In the table there are 650 to 800 clones, 20% to 25% of which are singletons. As for treatment: randomized to nivolumab then ipilimumab (arm A) or the reverse (arm B). The CDR3 contains 16 residues. V lost 5 bases, J lost 3 bases, and 19 bases lay in between. CDR1 and CDR2 from the germline V gene are LNHDA and SQIVND (reference sequence). By proportion, this clone is large. The antigen remains unidentified. This clonotype was sampled from a human donor with melanoma. The specimen comprised tumor tissue (inferred from file names), sampled from a patient given nivolumab and ipilimumab in sequence. The rearrangement uses TRBV19 and TRBJ1-2, with a weak D call TRBD1 (5 bases). The CDR3: CASSYLPGTKDYGYTF. Written as DNA, the CDR3 is TGTGCCAGTAGTTACCTACCCGGGACCAAAGACTATGGCTACACCTTC.